The next 22 T cell receptor beta chains were all read from a single sample in a study of patients and donors after allogeneic stem cell transplantation (dated by TCRdb to 2020 to 2021). The library was prepared using RT-PCR. The instrument given in TCRdb is NextSeq 550. TCRdb trimmed public reads at Q25 via fastp, called clones via MiXCR and kept in-frame beta chains. Here each entry gathers all rows of one CDR3 protein and keeps the most common genes and DNA. A total of 900,000 to 1,000,000 distinct CDR3 sequences appear in this sample, under 20% of them only once. The ten largest clones represent 6% of the sample. Sequenced: blood, either unsorted or a sorted T cell fraction (not recorded which). The receptor set was obtained from a human donor who was either an allogeneic HSCT recipient or a stem cell or donor lymphocyte infusion donor (not recorded which). It is not recorded whose cells these are; they may come from a transplant donor.

This chain links TRBV9 with TRBJ2-5; no firm D call. This CDR3 is built from 14 residues. Deletions cut 0 bases from V and 3 bases from J, with 9 bases between. Germline loops: CDR1 SGDLS, CDR2 YYNGEE. CDR3 region: CASSVGQKKETQYF. The CDR3 nucleotides are TGTGCCAGCAGCGTAGGGCAGAAGAAAGAGACCCAGTACTTC.

The gene calls are TRBV18 and TRBJ1-3; 9 positions match TRBD1. Trimming cost V 5 bases and J 2 bases; bases outside gene matches: 7. The CDR3 is 16 amino acids. Per germline, CDR1 KGHSH and CDR2 LQKENI. CDR3 sequence reads: CASSAGQGRTGNTIYF. The CDR3 coding sequence is TGTGCCAGCTCAGCCGGACAGGGGAGGACTGGAAACACCATATATTTT.

The chain recombines TRBV16 with TRBJ2-7; D is possibly TRBD1 (5 bases). The CDR3 consists of 16 residues. From germline, CDR1 is KGHSY and CDR2 FQNENV. Trimming took 0 bases from V and 2 from J, leaving 14 bases between them. The CDR3 region is CASSQSNRQNPYEQYF. The CDR3 nucleotides are TGTGCCAGCAGCCAATCCAACCGACAGAATCCCTACGAGCAGTACTTC.

This clonotype was seen more than once but under ten times. In DNA, the CDR3 is TGTGCCAGCAGCATGACTAGCGGAGAGGCAGATACGCAGTATTTT. Its translation: CASSMTSGEADTQYF. This chain links TRBV13 with TRBJ2-3, with 9 bases fitting TRBD2. The germline CDR1 and CDR2 sequences are PRHDT and FYEKMQ (reference sequence). V dropped 5 bases and J dropped 4; count of bases not matched to a gene: 7. CDR3 size: 15 residues.

This chain joins TRBV20-1 and TRBJ1-2, with TRBD1 identical over 11 bases. CDR3 length: 15 amino acids. Germline-derived CDR1 and CDR2 are DFQATT and SNEGSKA (reference sequence). Trimming cost V 0 bases and J 2 bases; bases outside gene matches: 2. CDR3 in amino acids: CSARDRDRGNYGYTF. CDR3 nucleotides: TGCAGTGCTAGAGATCGGGACAGGGGGAACTATGGCTACACCTTC.

The chain has TRBV4-3 and TRBJ1-2; D uncertain. Per germline, CDR1 LGHNA and CDR2 YSLEER. The V end lost 0 bases, the J end lost 4 bases, and 15 bases lay between the germline ends. The CDR3 has 16 amino acids. CDR3: CASSQESSGSIYGYTF. CDR3 DNA sequence: TGCGCCAGCAGCCAAGAGAGCTCAGGAAGTATCTATGGCTACACCTTC.

V usage is TRBV6-2 or TRBV6-3 and J usage is TRBJ1-1, with D hard to call. V was trimmed by 2 bases and J by 9 bases, leaving 16 bases between them. Germline values: CDR1 MNHEY, CDR2 SVGEGT. This CDR3 has 14 residues. The CDR3 sequence: CASSYRGNSVKAFF. Here the CDR3 DNA reads TGTGCCAGCAGTTACCGCGGTAACTCCGTTAAAGCTTTCTTT.

This clonotype has ten or more counts. The chain links TRBV6-1 to TRBJ1-3; no reliable D call. Germline V gene lookup returns CDR1 MNHNS and CDR2 SASEGT. The CDR3 has 13 residues. Trimming cost V 7 bases and J 0 bases, with 7 bases left between them. The CDR3 DNA reads TGTGCCAGCACGAGGACCTCTGGAAACACCATATATTTT. This codes for CASTRTSGNTIYF.

This clonotype was seen at least ten times. J is TRBJ2-1 and V is TRBV12-3 or TRBV12-4; D is unresolved. The CDR3 is made up of 12 amino acids. Trimming took 8 bases from V and 7 from J, leaving 12 bases between them. CDR3 protein: CASSPARNEQFF. CDR3 bases: TGTGCCAGCTCTCCAGCCCGTAATGAGCAGTTCTTC.

This clonotype was seen more than once but under ten times. In nucleotides, the CDR3 is TGTGCCAGCAGTGAATTAGCTAGCGGGAGCAGTATCAATGAGCAGTTCTTC. Translation gives CASSELASGSSINEQFF. The rearrangement joins TRBV6-4 to TRBJ2-1; 10 nucleotides line up with TRBD2. This CDR3 is built from 17 residues. Germline CDR1 and CDR2: MRHNA and SNTAGT. Trimming took 3 bases from V and 6 from J; bases not matched to a gene: 11.

This sequence joins TRBV11-3 and TRBJ2-6; D is possibly TRBD1 (5 bases). V was clipped by 1 base and J by 3 bases, with 7 bases between them. There are 15 residues in the CDR3. From germline, CDR1 is SGHNT and CDR2 YENEEA. CDR3 nucleotides: TGTGCCAGCAGCTTAGTAGGGGTTGGGGCCAACGTCCTGACTTTC. This gives the protein CASSLVGVGANVLTF.

This clonotype occurred many times. The V and J genes are TRBV5-1 and TRBJ1-2; TRBD1 is a possible D gene (6 bases). The V gene lost 4 bases and the J gene lost 2 bases, with 15 bases spanning the gap. The CDR3 is made up of 15 amino acids. Germline loops: CDR1 SGHRS, CDR2 YFSETQ. This chain's CDR3 is CASSRQADYNYGYTF. Here the CDR3 DNA reads TGCGCCAGCAGCCGACAGGCCGATTACAACTATGGCTACACCTTC.

The CDR3 loop is CASSSTSGGPPSYNEQFF. CDR3 DNA sequence: TGTGCCAGCAGTTCCACTAGCGGGGGGCCCCCTTCTTACAATGAGCAGTTCTTC. The chain has TRBV6-5 and TRBJ2-1, with TRBD2 identical over 12 bases. CDR3 length equals 18 residues. The germline CDR1 and CDR2 sequences are MNHEY and SVGAGI. With 4 bases clipped from V and 4 bases from J, the junction kept 11 bases outside the gene matches.

The V and J genes are TRBV28 and TRBJ2-1, with 7 bases lining up with TRBD2. The CDR3 contains 15 residues. Germline assignment: CDR1 MDHEN and CDR2 SYDVKM. Unmatched junction bases numbered 10, after V lost 3 bases and J lost 8 bases. The CDR3: CASSLFSGVNHEQFF. CDR3 DNA sequence: TGTGCCAGCAGTTTGTTCAGCGGGGTAAACCATGAGCAGTTCTTC. The full variable domain, completed using reference TRBV28 and TRBJ2-1, is DVKVTQSSRYLVKRTGEKVFLECVQDMDHENMFWYRQDPGLGLRLIYFSYDVKMKEKGDIPEGYSVSREKKERFSLILESASTNQTSMYLCASSLFSGVNHEQFFGPGTRLTVL.

The V and J genes are TRBV28 and TRBJ2-4; TRBD2 matches at 11 bases. After removal of 2 bases from V and 4 bases from J, the junction contained 7 bases not matched to a gene. Per the germline V gene, CDR1 is MDHEN and CDR2 is SYDVKM. The CDR3 contains 17 residues. The CDR3 sequence is CASSLRATSGTKNIQYF. CDR3 in DNA: TGTGCCAGCAGTTTAAGAGCGACTAGCGGGACTAAAAACATTCAGTACTTC.

V usage is TRBV5-1 and J usage is TRBJ2-5; the D is unclear. V was cut by 4 bases and J by 3 bases, with 16 bases left in between. CDR1 and CDR2 from the germline V gene are SGHRS and YFSETQ. The CDR3 spans 15 residues. The chain's CDR3 is CASSRYDGQEETQYF. The CDR3 DNA reads as TGCGCCAGCAGCCGTTACGACGGCCAGGAAGAGACCCAGTACTTC.

The V call is TRBV29-1, the J call TRBJ1-2; D ambiguous. The CDR3 runs 16 residues. V dropped 6 bases and J dropped 3 bases, with 23 bases sitting between them. CDR1 is SQVTM, CDR2 ANQGSEA, per germline. This CDR3 reads CSVARRLALDDYGYTF. The DNA of the CDR3 is TGCAGCGTCGCGAGGCGATTGGCGTTGGACGACTATGGCTACACCTTC.

This clonotype was counted between two and nine times. This chain connects TRBV21-1 to TRBJ2-6; TRBD1 is the table's D call, not checked against the DNA. TRBV21-1 is assigned pseudogene status. CDR3 length equals 16 residues. This chain's CDR3 is CASPEAGVSGANVLTF. In DNA form, the CDR3 reads TGTGCCAGTCCCGAGGCAGGGGTATCTGGGGCCAACGTCCTGACTTTC.

This sequence joins TRBV12-3 or TRBV12-4 and TRBJ1-2, with D possibly TRBD1 on 6 matching bases. The CDR3 length is 14 residues. Trimming shortened V by 4 bases and J by 6 bases, and 15 bases separated the two germline ends. CDR3 DNA sequence: TGTGCCAGCAGTTCGCAGGGGCCTCGGCATGGCTACACCTTC. Translating gives CASSSQGPRHGYTF.

This clonotype was seen a few times. The rearrangement links TRBV7-2 to TRBJ2-7; 11 bases match TRBD1. This CDR3 comprises 15 residues. V lost 1 base to trimming and J lost 9 bases; unmatched junction nucleotides: 8. Germline CDR1 SGHTA, CDR2 FQGNSA. The CDR3 here is CASSLVGQGAYRQYF. The DNA of the CDR3 is TGTGCCAGCAGCTTAGTTGGACAGGGGGCATACAGGCAGTACTTC.

This clonotype occurred a few times. The V call is TRBV24-1, the J call TRBJ2-1, with 14 bases lining up with TRBD2. Germline CDR1 KGHDR, CDR2 SFDVKD. Trimming cost V 0 bases and J 7 bases; bases outside gene matches: 7. The CDR3 length is 18 residues. DNA of the CDR3: TGTGCCACCAGTGATTTGAAACCGGGACTAGCGGGAGTGAATGAGCAGTTCTTC. It translates to CATSDLKPGLAGVNEQFF.

This clonotype has a handful of counts. Written as DNA, the CDR3 is TGCGCCAGCAGCTTGGAGTCCGGGTACTTGGGCCAGTTCTTC. It codes for CASSLESGYLGQFF. This chain connects TRBV5-1 to TRBJ2-1; the D is unclear. The CDR3 consists of 14 residues. Trimming removed 0 bases at V and 13 bases at J, with 17 bases between. CDR1 SGHRS and CDR2 YFSETQ come from the germline V gene. The full variable domain, in which reference TRBV5-1 and TRBJ2-1 provide the parts outside the CDR3, is KAGVTQTPRYLIKTRGQQVTLSCSPISGHRSVSWYQQTPGQGLQFLFEYFSETQRNKGNFPGRFSGRQFSNSRSEMNVSTLELGDSALYLCASSLESGYLGQFFGPGTRLTVL.